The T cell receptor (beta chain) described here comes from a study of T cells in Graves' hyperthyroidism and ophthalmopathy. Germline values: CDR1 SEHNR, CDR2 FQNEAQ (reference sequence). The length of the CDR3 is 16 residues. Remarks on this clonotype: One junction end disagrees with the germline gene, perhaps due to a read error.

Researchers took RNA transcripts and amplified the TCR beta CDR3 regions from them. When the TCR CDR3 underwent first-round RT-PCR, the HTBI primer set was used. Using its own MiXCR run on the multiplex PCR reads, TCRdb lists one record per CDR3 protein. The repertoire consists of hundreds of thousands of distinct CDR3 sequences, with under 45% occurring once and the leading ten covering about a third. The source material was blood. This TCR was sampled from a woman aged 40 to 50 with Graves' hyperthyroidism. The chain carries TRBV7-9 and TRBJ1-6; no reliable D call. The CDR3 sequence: CASSLEPSSYDSPLHF. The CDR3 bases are TGTGCCAGCAGCTTAGAGCCAAGCTCCTATGATTCACCCCTCCACTTT.